This entry describes one T cell receptor beta chain. Antigen: not known. This entry comes from a study of shared clonotypes between healthy human individuals. Study summary: Three CD4 naive, three CD4 memory, two CD8 naive and one CD8 memory plate were used per donor.

Whole-study results and caveats: A small donor pool kept down the genetic and exposure-history diversity that was represented. Non-shared clonotypes showed lower generation probabilities than clonotypes common to all four donors.

CDR3 size: 15 residues. CDR1 is SGHVS and CDR2 is FNYEAQ in the germline V gene. Trimming took 3 bases from V and 1 from J, leaving 11 bases between them. The deep-level immunoSEQ assay was used. Clones were sequenced by immunoSEQ multiplex PCR, and TCRdb holds only the in-frame ones, with some missing. The profile shows some 1 million clones, 65% to 80% of them singletons. The chain links TRBV7-6 to TRBJ2-3, with no clear D. The origin of this receptor is a young man in good health. The sample was memory CD4+ T cells sorted from blood. Subset reported: CD45RA-negative fraction. The CDR3 spells CASSFLGYGTDTQYF. In DNA, the CDR3 is TGTGCCAGCAGCTTCCTTGGCTACGGCACAGATACGCAGTATTTT.